This entry lists 20 T cell receptor beta chains sequenced from one sample in a study of blood T cell repertoires in COVID-19. The data were produced by immunoSEQ multiplex PCR, yet TCRdb's version contains in-frame clones alone and is incomplete. The profile shows hundreds of thousands of clones, roughly 89% of them singletons. The sample was peripheral blood. The receptor set was obtained from a woman aged 30 to 39 with active or convalescent COVID-19.

This sequence joins TRBV7-2 and TRBJ1-1; the match to TRBD1 covers 8 bases. The V segment lost 1 base and the J segment 4 bases; nucleotides outside the gene matches: 5. The CDR3 covers 15 residues. Germline CDR1 and CDR2: SGHTA and FQGNSA. CDR3 amino acids: CASSLEDRDTTEAFF. The CDR3 DNA is TGTGCCAGCAGCTTAGAGGACAGGGATACCACTGAAGCTTTCTTT.

The chain employs TRBV27 and TRBJ1-2; TRBD1 aligns across 11 bases. CDR1 and CDR2 from the germline V gene are MNHEY and SMNVEV (reference sequence). The CDR3 length is 15 residues. Trimming at V came to 4 bases and at J to 2 bases, leaving 3 bases not matched to a gene. The CDR3 bases are TGTGCCAGCAGTTCGGGACAGGGGGTAAACTATGGCTACACCTTC. As protein: CASSSGQGVNYGYTF.

The chain couples TRBV2 to TRBJ1-5, with 10 bases lining up with TRBD1. Germline-derived CDR1 and CDR2 are SNHLY and FYNNEI. V trimming: 6 bases; J trimming: 4 bases; junction bases outside the gene matches: 6. The CDR3 has 15 residues. CDR3 sequence reads: CASRTTGGGNQPQHF. DNA for the CDR3: TGTGCCAGCAGGACGACAGGGGGCGGGAATCAGCCCCAGCATTTT.

V and J are TRBV25-1 and TRBJ1-2; a possible D gene is TRBD1 (5 bases). CDR1 and CDR2 from the germline V gene are MGHDK and SYGVNS. Trimming cost V 1 base and J 6 bases, with 21 bases left between them. The CDR3 consists of 17 residues. CDR3 DNA sequence: TGTGCCAGCAGTGAATGGAAGTATGGGGGGAGGGAGGATGGCTACACCTTC. Translation gives CASSEWKYGGREDGYTF.

The V gene is TRBV5-1, the J gene TRBJ1-2; D is ambiguous. The CDR3 totals 13 residues. V was trimmed by 0 bases and J by 4 bases, leaving 7 bases between them. Germline assignment: CDR1 SGHRS and CDR2 YFSETQ. CDR3 in DNA: TGCGCCAGCAGCTTGGGTGAACTCTATGGCTACACCTTC. As protein: CASSLGELYGYTF.

The rearrangement joins TRBV7-8 to TRBJ1-5; no clear D gene. The length of the CDR3 is 14 residues. V gave up 5 bases and J gave up 4 bases, with 12 bases separating them. Per germline, CDR1 SGHVS and CDR2 FQNEAQ. For the CDR3, the DNA is TGTGCCAGCAGCCAAACTAACGGAAATCAGCCCCAGCATTTT. It translates to CASSQTNGNQPQHF.

The V call is TRBV5-1, the J call TRBJ2-6, with 11 nucleotides matching TRBD1. The CDR3 has 19 residues. The germline V gene encodes CDR1 SGHRS and CDR2 YFSETQ. The V and J ends lost 4 bases and 2 bases, in that order; junction bases with no gene match: 11. CDR3 amino acids: CASSEDRGLSPTGANVLTF. In DNA, the CDR3 is TGCGCCAGCAGCGAGGACAGGGGGCTTAGCCCCACTGGGGCCAACGTCCTGACTTTC. The variable domain in full, with the rest retrieved from reference TRBV5-1 and TRBJ2-6, is KAGVTQTPRYLIKTRGQQVTLSCSPISGHRSVSWYQQTPGQGLQFLFEYFSETQRNKGNFPGRFSGRQFSNSRSEMNVSTLELGDSALYLCASSEDRGLSPTGANVLTFGAGSRLTVL.

This clone was counted once. The gene calls are TRBV27 and TRBJ2-2, with 9 bases matching TRBD1. Trimming took 5 bases from V and 4 from J; bases not matched to a gene: 5. CDR1 MNHEY and CDR2 SMNVEV come from the germline V gene (reference sequence). The CDR3 totals 15 residues. The CDR3 region has the DNA TGTGCCAGCAGTACATTGGACAGGGGCACCGGGGAGCTGTTTTTT. As protein: CASSTLDRGTGELFF.

The rearrangement joins TRBV5-8 to TRBJ1-1; tentatively, D is TRBD1 (6 bases). Germline loops: CDR1 SGHTS, CDR2 YDEGEE. V lost 1 base and J lost 6, with 13 bases in between. The CDR3 has 14 amino acids. In DNA, the CDR3 is TGTGCCAGCAGCTTGTGGGGCCAGGGGTCTGAAGCTTTCTTT. Residues: CASSLWGQGSEAFF.

This chain connects TRBV11-2 to TRBJ2-1; TRBD2 matches 7 bases. After removal of 2 bases from V and 0 bases from J, the junction contained 7 bases not matched to a gene. CDR1 and CDR2 from the germline V gene are SGHAT and FQNNGV. CDR3 length equals 17 residues. The CDR3 here is CASSLIPSGSSYNEQFF. CDR3 coding DNA: TGTGCCAGCAGCTTAATCCCTAGCGGCAGCTCCTACAATGAGCAGTTCTTC. Full variable domain (outside the CDR3, taken from reference TRBV11-2 and TRBJ2-1): EAGVAQSPRYKIIEKRQSVAFWCNPISGHATLYWYQQILGQGPKLLIQFQNNGVVDDSQLPKDRFSAERLKGVDSTLKIQPAKLEDSAVYLCASSLIPSGSSYNEQFFGPGTRLTVL.

The chain combines TRBV19 with TRBJ1-5; 9 bases are a match to TRBD1. J gave up 1 base and V 10 bases, and 11 bases lay outside the gene matches. The germline V gene has CDR1 LNHDA and CDR2 SQIVND (reference sequence). This CDR3 has 16 residues. For the CDR3, the DNA is TGTGCCACCAAAGACAGGGGGGGCGGAAGCAATCAGCCCCAGCATTTT. Protein sequence: CATKDRGGGSNQPQHF.

The J gene is TRBJ1-6, the V gene TRBV27; no firm D call. In germline, CDR1 is MNHEY, CDR2 SMNVEV (reference sequence). The length of the CDR3 is 15 residues. Trimming shortened V by 2 bases and J by 6 bases, and 11 bases separated the two germline ends. The CDR3 bases are TGTGCCAGCAGTTTACAGAACATGGCTAATTCACCCCTCCACTTT. Protein: CASSLQNMANSPLHF.

This chain links TRBV2 with TRBJ2-6; the match to TRBD1 covers 8 bases. Germline V gene data show CDR1 as SNHLY and CDR2 as FYNNEI. The CDR3 extends over 17 amino acids. J gave up 3 bases and V 7 bases, and 11 bases lay outside the gene matches. CDR3 coding DNA: TGTGCCAGCAACAAGAGGACAGGGATTAGTGGGGCCAACGTCCTGACTTTC. Translation gives CASNKRTGISGANVLTF.

This rearrangement joins TRBV11-3 to TRBJ1-6; D is possibly TRBD1 (5 bases). This CDR3 has 13 amino acids. Germline V lookup: CDR1 SGHNT, CDR2 YENEEA. V lost 1 base and J 8 bases, leaving 6 bases between the germline ends. In nucleotides, the CDR3 is TGTGCCAGCAGCTTAGGGGGGGATTCACCCCTCCACTTT. It yields the protein CASSLGGDSPLHF.

This clone was counted between two and nine times. The chain is built from TRBV28 and TRBJ2-1; 7 bases agree with TRBD2. Germline V gene lookup returns CDR1 MDHEN and CDR2 SYDVKM. The V and J ends lost 8 bases and 0 bases, in that order; junction bases with no gene match: 1. The length of the CDR3 is 13 residues. CDR3 sequence: CASGGSSYNEQFF. The CDR3 DNA follows: TGTGCCAGCGGCGGGAGCTCCTACAATGAGCAGTTCTTC.

The chain joins TRBV2 to TRBJ1-2; maybe TRBD1 (5 bases). The CDR3 has 15 amino acids. From germline, CDR1 is SNHLY and CDR2 FYNNEI. Between the trimmed V and J ends, which lost 7 bases and 5 bases, there was a span of 20 bases. The CDR3 DNA reads TGTGCCAGCACCGGCGGGGCACCGGGCATATATGGCTACACCTTC. Amino acids: CASTGGAPGIYGYTF.

V and J are TRBV6-5 and TRBJ2-5, with 11 bases fitting TRBD2. Per germline, CDR1 MNHEY and CDR2 SVGAGI. The CDR3 has 15 amino acids. The trim removed 4 bases at V and 4 bases at J, leaving 5 bases unmatched. The CDR3 here is CASSSVSGRVETQYF. The CDR3 nucleotides are TGTGCCAGCAGTTCGGTTAGCGGGAGGGTAGAGACCCAGTACTTC.

The rearrangement uses TRBV2 and TRBJ1-5; 9 bases fit TRBD1. Germline V gene sequence: CDR1 SNHLY, CDR2 FYNNEI. V was clipped by 8 bases and J by 6 bases; unmatched bases: 5. This CDR3 contains 13 residues. CDR3 DNA: TGTGCCAGCGGACAGGGGCAAAGTCAGCCCCAGCATTTT. This codes for CASGQGQSQPQHF.

The chain links TRBV6-1 to TRBJ1-3; no clear D. Germline V CDR1 and CDR2: MNHNS, SASEGT. The ends were cut back, 0 bases at V and 4 bases at J, with 10 bases in the middle. This CDR3 is 15 amino acids long. Written as DNA, the CDR3 is TGTGCCAGCAGTGAAGCTGAGGGTTCAGGAAACACCATATATTTT. Translating it yields CASSEAEGSGNTIYF.

The chain links TRBV19 to TRBJ2-3, with 9 nucleotides matching TRBD2. This CDR3 comprises 14 residues. Germline CDR1 is LNHDA and CDR2 is SQIVND (reference sequence). V lost 5 bases to trimming and J lost 4 bases; unmatched junction nucleotides: 4. This chain's CDR3 is CASSLRGRADTQYF. CDR3 DNA: TGTGCCAGTAGTTTGCGCGGGAGGGCAGATACGCAGTATTTT. The variable domain in full, completed from reference TRBV19 and TRBJ2-3, reads DGGITQSPKYLFRKEGQNVTLSCEQNLNHDAMYWYRQDPGQGLRLIYYSQIVNDFQKGDIAEGYSVSREKKESFPLTVTSAQKNPTAFYLCASSLRGRADTQYFGPGTRLTVL.